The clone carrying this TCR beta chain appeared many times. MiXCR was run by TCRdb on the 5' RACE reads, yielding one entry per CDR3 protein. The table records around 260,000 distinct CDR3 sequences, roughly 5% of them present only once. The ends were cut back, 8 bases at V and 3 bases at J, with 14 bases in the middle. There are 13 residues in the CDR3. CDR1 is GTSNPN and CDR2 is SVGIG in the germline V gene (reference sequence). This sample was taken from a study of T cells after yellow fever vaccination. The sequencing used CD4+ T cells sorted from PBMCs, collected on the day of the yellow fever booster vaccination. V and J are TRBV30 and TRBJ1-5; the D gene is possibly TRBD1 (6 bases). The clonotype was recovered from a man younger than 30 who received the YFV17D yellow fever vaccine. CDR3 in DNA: TGTGCCGCCTCTGGGGGGGCCAATCAGCCCCAGCATTTT. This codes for CAASGGANQPQHF.